The 3 T cell receptor beta chains in this list originate from one sample, sequenced in a study of T cell responses to AZD1222 COVID-19 vaccine. Assay used: immunoSEQ multiplex PCR; TCRdb lists only in-frame clones, some missing. The sample lists around 63,000 clones; over 75% were seen once. The sequences come from peripheral blood, collected on day 0 of AZD1222 vaccination. These receptors originate from an adult in good health.

This clone was seen only once. The genes are TRBV5-6 and TRBJ2-3; D is ambiguous. This CDR3 has 13 amino acids. Trimming left V 0 bases short and J 2 bases short, with 4 bases between. The germline V gene encodes CDR1 SGHDT and CDR2 YYEEEE. This CDR3 reads CASSLGATDTQYF. In DNA form, the CDR3 reads TGTGCCAGCAGCTTGGGGGCCACAGATACGCAGTATTTT.

The V call is TRBV5-1, the J call TRBJ1-2; 11 positions agree with TRBD1. CDR1 is SGHRS and CDR2 is YFSETQ in the germline V gene. V gave up 0 bases and J gave up 14 bases; unmatched junction bases: 9. The CDR3 has 14 residues. CDR3 nucleotides: TGCGCCAGCAGCTTGGGGACAGGGGGCGTTCCGTGGACCTTC. Its protein product is CASSLGTGGVPWTF.

V and J are TRBV7-9 and TRBJ2-7, with D uncertain. Germline V lookup: CDR1 SEHNR, CDR2 FQNEAQ (reference sequence). V dropped 5 bases and J dropped 2 bases, with 16 bases sitting between them. The CDR3 sequence is 15 residues long. CDR3 coding DNA: TGTGCCAGCAGCGACGTCGCCGTTGAGGCCTACGAGCAGTACTTC. Translated: CASSDVAVEAYEQYF.